The clone carrying this TCR beta chain was seen many times. The junction had 8 bases not matched to a gene; V was cut back by 8 bases and J by 6 bases. CDR3 length: 14 residues. The germline CDR1 and CDR2 sequences are MGHDK and SYGVNS. The data were taken from a study of T-cell reconstitution after alpha-beta-depleted transplantation in children. A TCRbeta library incorporating unique molecular identifiers was prepared. In TCRdb, the PCR reads were re-called with MiXCR into one record per CDR3 protein. The profile covers around 400,000 distinct CDR3 sequences, with about a fifth appearing a single time and 3.8% taken by the ten largest.

The sequences come from PBMCs from the stem cell graft donor, collected from the stem cell graft. The clonotype comes from a human donor who donated a stem cell graft to a child with acute myeloid leukemia. The V call is TRBV25-1, the J call TRBJ2-1, with 9 bases fitting TRBD2. CDR3 sequence: CASRGSGSFNEQFF. DNA for the CDR3: TGTGCCAGCCGAGGTAGCGGGAGTTTCAATGAGCAGTTCTTC.